This T cell receptor beta chain appears in the sequencing data of a study of cytomegalovirus exposure and HLA in healthy donors. Study-wide points: TRBV6-2, TRBV6-3 and some other V segments were excluded as indistinguishable. In an earlier analysis, about 87% or about 30%: the productive usage of most TCR beta V segments. A later look showed TCR association rates differing by HLA locus, highest for DRB1 and lowest for HLA-C.

PCR involved 60 Vbeta and 13 Jbeta primers. Assay used: immunoSEQ multiplex PCR; TCRdb lists only in-frame clones, some missing. The table lists 150,000 to 200,000 clones, 87% of them singletons. Deletions cut 1 base from V and 5 bases from J, with 6 bases between. This CDR3 spans 13 amino acids. CDR1 MGHRA and CDR2 YSYEKL come from the germline V gene. Details on this clone: Its specificity is not known.

The source material was PBMCs. The rearrangement links TRBV4-1 to TRBJ2-4; D call uncertain. The sequence was collected from a girl under two years old in good health and CMV-seronegative. The CDR3, as DNA: TGCGCCAGCAGCCAAGTTTCAGAAAACATTCAGTACTTC. This gives the protein CASSQVSENIQYF.